This T cell receptor beta chain is drawn from a study of early T cells in non-severe SARS-CoV-2 infection. Turning to the study itself: With bulk RNA from unsorted whole blood as input, sequencing yielded unpaired chains.

This CDR3 is built from 12 residues. The germline V gene has CDR1 SNHLY and CDR2 FYNNEI. Trimming pared 4 bases from V and 8 bases from J, leaving 8 bases between. This clonotype was observed a few times. Individual cDNA molecules received unique molecular identifiers. TCRdb processed the 5' RACE reads anew with MiXCR; each CDR3 protein has one entry. The profile shows some 64,000 distinct CDR3 sequences, 9% to 10% of them singletons. J is TRBJ1-4 and V is TRBV2, with D hard to call. The sequences come from whole blood, collected at baseline. This receptor was identified in an adult who was a healthcare worker with PCR-confirmed SARS-CoV-2 infection or an uninfected control (not recorded which). The CDR3 coding sequence is TGTGCCAGCAGTGTTCGCCCGGAAAAACTGTTTTTT. Protein sequence: CASSVRPEKLFF. The variable domain in full, with the rest retrieved from reference TRBV2 and TRBJ1-4, is EPEVTQTPSHQVTQMGQEVILRCVPISNHLYFYWYRQILGQKVEFLVSFYNNEISEKSEIFDDQFSVERPDGSNFTLKIRSTKLEDSAMYFCASSVRPEKLFFGSGTQLSVL.